This T cell receptor (beta chain) was recorded in a study of CD8 T cells in Susac syndrome. Germline CDR1 reads SGHAT; CDR2 reads FQNNGV. The CDR3 length is 15 residues. J lost 5 bases, V lost 5 bases, and 6 bases had no gene match. The RNA input was about 0.5 to 1 ug, and it was reverse transcribed with random hexamers. TCRdb re-called the immunoSEQ multiplex PCR reads with MiXCR, one entry per CDR3 protein. The sample lists approximately 300,000 distinct CDR3 sequences; 65% to 90% were seen once. This sequence originates from a human donor with multiple sclerosis. The material sequenced was CD8+ T cells from PBMCs. The rearrangement links TRBV11-2 to TRBJ2-1; 10 bases align to TRBD2. DNA for the CDR3: TGTGCCAGCAGCCCTAGCGGGAGCCCCCACAATGAGCAGTTCTTC. Translated, it gives CASSPSGSPHNEQFF. The complete variable domain, with remaining parts taken from reference TRBV11-2 and TRBJ2-1, reads EAGVAQSPRYKIIEKRQSVAFWCNPISGHATLYWYQQILGQGPKLLIQFQNNGVVDDSQLPKDRFSAERLKGVDSTLKIQPAKLEDSAVYLCASSPSGSPHNEQFFGPGTRLTVL.